This T cell receptor beta chain originates from a study of T cell clonality in common variable immunodeficiency. Here immunoSEQ multiplex PCR was the method, and the copy in TCRdb shows in-frame clones only, minus some. The sample yields 39,000 or so clones, without any singletons. J was trimmed by 3 bases and V by 1 base; bases with no gene match: 5. The germline gives CDR1 DFQATT, CDR2 SNEGSKA (reference sequence). The CDR3 is 16 residues long. This clone was detected ten times or more. The missing CDR3 end, 3 residues past where the read stops, is filled in from the germline J gene. Sequenced sample: peripheral blood mononuclear cells. The rearrangement links TRBV20-1 to TRBJ2-2; TRBD2 matches at 10 bases. The origin of this receptor is a person aged 18 to 70 in good health. The CDR3 bases that were read are TGCAGTGCTAGAGTCCCACTAGCGGGGTACACCGGGGAG. Translation: CSARVPLAGYTGE. The CDR3 in its entirety is CSARVPLAGYTGELFF.